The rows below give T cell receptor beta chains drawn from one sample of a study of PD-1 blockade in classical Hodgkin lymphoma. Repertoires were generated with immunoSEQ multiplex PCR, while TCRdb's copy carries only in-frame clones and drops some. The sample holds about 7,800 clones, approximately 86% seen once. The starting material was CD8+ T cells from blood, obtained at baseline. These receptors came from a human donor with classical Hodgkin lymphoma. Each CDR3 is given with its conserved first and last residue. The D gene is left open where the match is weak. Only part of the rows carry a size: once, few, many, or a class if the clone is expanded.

CASNQGLLEKLFF	TGTGCCAGTAACCAGGGGCTACTTGAAAAACTGTTTTTT	.	.	TRBV19	TRBJ1-4
CSVELSREGNYNEQFF	TGCAGCGTTGAACTTTCGCGGGAGGGGAATTACAATGAGCAGTTCTTC	TRBD2	.	TRBV29-1	TRBJ2-1
CASSFPRWDRVIDYGYTF	TGTGCCAGCAGCTTCCCGCGCTGGGACAGGGTAATCGACTATGGCTACACCTTC	TRBD1	.	TRBV7-9	TRBJ1-2
CASSEFRGVTGELFF	TGCGCCAGCAGTGAGTTTAGGGGGGTCACCGGGGAGCTGTTTTTT	.	.	TRBV10-1	TRBJ2-2
CASSFGVTGPSGANVLTF	TGTGCCAGCAGTTTTGGAGTCACGGGTCCCTCTGGGGCCAACGTCCTGACTTTC	.	.	TRBV27	TRBJ2-6
CASRDPRGGYEQYF	TGTGCCAGCAGGGACCCCCGCGGGGGTTACGAGCAGTACTTC	TRBD2	.	TRBV2	TRBJ2-7
CASSHPDSVSNYGYTF	TGTGCCAGCAGCCACCCAGACAGCGTCTCTAACTATGGCTACACCTTC	.	.	TRBV4-2	TRBJ1-2
CASSPPDRVDTQYF	TGTGCCAGCAGCCCCCCGGACAGGGTGGATACGCAGTATTTT	TRBD1	.	TRBV7-9	TRBJ2-3
CASSYQTGFGYEQYF	TGTGCCAGCAGTTACCAGACAGGGTTCGGCTACGAGCAGTACTTC	TRBD1	.	TRBV27	TRBJ2-7
CASSQVVAGGYEQFF	TGCGCCAGCAGCCAAGTAGTAGCGGGGGGGTATGAGCAGTTCTTC	TRBD2	few	TRBV4-1	TRBJ2-1